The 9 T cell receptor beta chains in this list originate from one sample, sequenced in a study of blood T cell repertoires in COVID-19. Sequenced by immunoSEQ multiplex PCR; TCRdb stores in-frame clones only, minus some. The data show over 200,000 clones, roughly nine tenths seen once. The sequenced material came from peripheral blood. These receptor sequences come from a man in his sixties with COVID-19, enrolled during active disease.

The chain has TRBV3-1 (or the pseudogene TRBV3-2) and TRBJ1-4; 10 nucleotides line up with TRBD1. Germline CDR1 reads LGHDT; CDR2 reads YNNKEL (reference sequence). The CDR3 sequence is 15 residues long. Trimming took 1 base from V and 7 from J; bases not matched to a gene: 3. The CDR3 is CASSQGGTGAEKLFF. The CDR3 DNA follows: TGTGCCAGCAGCCAAGGAGGGACAGGGGCTGAAAAACTGTTTTTT.

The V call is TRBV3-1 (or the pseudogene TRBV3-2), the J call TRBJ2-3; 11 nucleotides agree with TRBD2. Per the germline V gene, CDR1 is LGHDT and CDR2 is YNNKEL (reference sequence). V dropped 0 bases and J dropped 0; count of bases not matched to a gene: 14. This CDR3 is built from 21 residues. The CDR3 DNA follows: TGTGCCAGCAGCCAAGAATATAGCGGGGGGGCCATATTCTCTAGCACAGATACGCAGTATTTT. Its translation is CASSQEYSGGAIFSSTDTQYF.

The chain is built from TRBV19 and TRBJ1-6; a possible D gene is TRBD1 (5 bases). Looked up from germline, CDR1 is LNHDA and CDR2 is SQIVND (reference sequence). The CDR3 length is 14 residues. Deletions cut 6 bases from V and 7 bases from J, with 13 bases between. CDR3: CASSAGRSNSPLHF. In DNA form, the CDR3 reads TGTGCCAGTAGCGCGGGACGGTCCAATTCACCCCTCCACTTT.

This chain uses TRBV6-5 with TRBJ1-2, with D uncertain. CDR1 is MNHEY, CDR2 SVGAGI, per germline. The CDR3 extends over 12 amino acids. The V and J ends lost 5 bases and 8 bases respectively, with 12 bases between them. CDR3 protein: CASSPRSGGYTF. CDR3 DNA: TGTGCCAGCAGTCCAAGGAGTGGGGGCTACACCTTC.

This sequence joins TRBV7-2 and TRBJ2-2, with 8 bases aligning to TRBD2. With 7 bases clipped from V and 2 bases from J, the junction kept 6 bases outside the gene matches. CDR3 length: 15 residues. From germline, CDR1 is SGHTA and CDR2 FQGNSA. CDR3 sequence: CASKTGGTNTGELFF. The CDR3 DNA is TGTGCCAGCAAGACGGGGGGGACCAACACCGGGGAGCTGTTTTTT.

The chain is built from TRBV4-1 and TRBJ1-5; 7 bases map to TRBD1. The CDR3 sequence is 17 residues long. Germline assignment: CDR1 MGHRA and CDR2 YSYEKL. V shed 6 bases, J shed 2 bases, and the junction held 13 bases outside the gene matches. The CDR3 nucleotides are TGCGCCAGCAGTCAAACGGTCTATACAGGGGGCAATCAGCCCCAGCATTTT. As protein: CASSQTVYTGGNQPQHF.

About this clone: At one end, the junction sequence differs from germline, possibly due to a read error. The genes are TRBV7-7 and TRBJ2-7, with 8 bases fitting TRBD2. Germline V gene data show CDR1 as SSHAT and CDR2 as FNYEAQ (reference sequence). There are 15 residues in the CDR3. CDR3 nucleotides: TGTGCTAGCAGCCCCGGGGGGGAATCCTCCTACGAGCAGTACTTC. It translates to CASSPGGESSYEQYF.

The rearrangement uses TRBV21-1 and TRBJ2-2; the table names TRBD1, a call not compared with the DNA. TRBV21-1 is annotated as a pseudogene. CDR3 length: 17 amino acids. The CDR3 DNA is TGTGCCAGCAGCACTACTCCCGGGACAGGGACCACCGGGGAGCTGTTTTTT. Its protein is CASSTTPGTGTTGELFF.

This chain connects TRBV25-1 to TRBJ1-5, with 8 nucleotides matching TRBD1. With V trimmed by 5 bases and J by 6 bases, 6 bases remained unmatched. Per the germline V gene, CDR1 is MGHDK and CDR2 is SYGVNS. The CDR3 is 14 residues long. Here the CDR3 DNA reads TGTGCCAGCAGTCAGACAGGGGAAGTTCAGCCCCAGCATTTT. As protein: CASSQTGEVQPQHF.